Following are 16 T cell receptor beta chains from one sample sequenced in a study of blood T cell repertoires in COVID-19. Only in-frame clones appear in the TCRdb table, and some are missing; sequencing was by immunoSEQ multiplex PCR. Counted here are more than 200,000 clones, about 90% occurring once; the ten biggest clones make up around 3%. Sequencing input: peripheral blood. All receptors come from a man aged 18 to 29 with active or convalescent COVID-19.

The chain has TRBV5-1 and TRBJ1-2; 8 nucleotides align to TRBD1. The CDR3 consists of 13 residues. V shed 2 bases, J shed 7 bases, and the junction held 4 bases outside the gene matches. Germline V CDR1 and CDR2: SGHRS, YFSETQ. The CDR3: CASSLNTGGGYTF. CDR3 sequence (DNA): TGCGCCAGCAGCTTAAATACAGGGGGTGGCTACACCTTC.

The V and J genes are TRBV19 and TRBJ2-7, with 8 bases that match TRBD2. CDR3 size: 19 residues. Germline lookup yields CDR1 LNHDA and CDR2 SQIVND (reference sequence). Trimming cost V 4 bases and J 0 bases; bases outside gene matches: 17. The CDR3 nucleotides are TGTGCCAGTAGTAGAACAGGGATATCTAGCGGGTTAAGCTCCTACGAGCAGTACTTC. The encoded protein is CASSRTGISSGLSSYEQYF.

The rearrangement joins TRBV19 to TRBJ2-7; 7 bases agree with TRBD1. With V trimmed by 8 bases and J by 7 bases, 17 bases remained unmatched. Germline V gene sequence: CDR1 LNHDA, CDR2 SQIVND (reference sequence). This CDR3 is built from 15 residues. Here the CDR3 reads CASQFSGTAVREQYF. In DNA, the CDR3 is TGTGCCAGTCAATTTTCCGGGACAGCCGTCCGGGAGCAGTACTTC.

The chain combines TRBV19 with TRBJ1-5; D gene ambiguous. The CDR3 runs to 15 residues. V was trimmed by 5 bases and J by 0 bases, leaving 11 bases between them. CDR1 and CDR2 (germline): LNHDA, SQIVND (reference sequence). The CDR3 loop reads CASSPNIHSNQPQHF. The CDR3 DNA reads as TGTGCCAGTAGTCCGAACATTCATAGCAATCAGCCCCAGCATTTT.

The rearrangement joins TRBV19 to TRBJ2-7; TRBD2 aligns across 13 bases. This CDR3 is built from 17 residues. From germline, CDR1 is LNHDA and CDR2 SQIVND (reference sequence). J was trimmed by 2 bases and V by 4 bases; bases with no gene match: 8. The CDR3 DNA follows: TGTGCCAGTAGTACTCCGGGACTAGCGGGATCTCCCTACGAGCAGTACTTC. Amino acid sequence: CASSTPGLAGSPYEQYF.

The chain carries TRBV5-4 and TRBJ2-5; 8 bases are shared with TRBD2. V shed 4 bases, J shed 4 bases, and the junction held 9 bases outside the gene matches. CDR3 length: 15 amino acids. Per germline, CDR1 SGHNT and CDR2 YYREEE (reference sequence). CDR3 sequence: CASSPKGAGAETQYF. In DNA, the CDR3 is TGTGCCAGCAGCCCGAAAGGAGCGGGAGCAGAGACCCAGTACTTC.

J is TRBJ2-7 and V is TRBV5-1, with D possibly TRBD1 on 5 matching bases. The V end lost 3 bases, the J end lost 2 bases, and 12 bases lay between the germline ends. There are 14 residues in the CDR3. In germline, CDR1 is SGHRS, CDR2 YFSETQ. Written as DNA, the CDR3 is TGCGCCAGCAGCTCCACTGGGGCAGCCTACGAGCAGTACTTC. Protein: CASSSTGAAYEQYF.

The chain couples TRBV7-2 to TRBJ2-7; TRBD1 might be the D (6 bases). This CDR3 has 13 amino acids. V dropped 3 bases and J dropped 7 bases, with 13 bases sitting between them. In germline, CDR1 is SGHTA, CDR2 FQGNSA. The CDR3 sequence: CASSFKGDDEQYF. Here the CDR3 DNA reads TGTGCCAGCAGCTTCAAGGGGGATGATGAGCAGTACTTC.

The chain is built from TRBV5-1 and TRBJ2-1, with D unclear. V lost 2 bases to trimming and J lost 5 bases, with 8 bases between them. The CDR3 contains 13 residues. In germline, CDR1 is SGHRS, CDR2 YFSETQ. The CDR3 protein is CASSFITDNEQFF. The CDR3 DNA reads as TGCGCCAGCAGCTTCATTACTGACAATGAGCAGTTCTTC.

J is TRBJ1-4 and V is TRBV2; 11 bases fit TRBD1. The CDR3 consists of 14 residues. The V gene end was trimmed by 6 bases and the J gene end by 8 bases; junction bases not matched to a gene: 5. The germline V gene encodes CDR1 SNHLY and CDR2 FYNNEI. The CDR3 DNA sequence: TGTGCCAGCAGACAAGGGACAGGGGGGGAAAAACTGTTTTTT. Its translation is CASRQGTGGEKLFF. The variable domain in full, with the rest retrieved from reference TRBV2 and TRBJ1-4, is EPEVTQTPSHQVTQMGQEVILRCVPISNHLYFYWYRQILGQKVEFLVSFYNNEISEKSEIFDDQFSVERPDGSNFTLKIRSTKLEDSAMYFCASRQGTGGEKLFFGSGTQLSVL.

The V gene is TRBV3-1 (or the pseudogene TRBV3-2), the J gene TRBJ2-3; D call uncertain. CDR1 LGHDT and CDR2 YNNKEL come from the germline V gene (reference sequence). With 0 bases removed from V and 0 bases from J, the gap between germline ends came to 10 bases. The CDR3 length is 16 residues. CDR3 nucleotides: TGTGCCAGCAGCCAAGATTGGCCTAGAAGCACAGATACGCAGTATTTT. Protein product: CASSQDWPRSTDTQYF.

This clone has just one count. The genes are TRBV29-1 and TRBJ2-5; TRBD2 is a possible D gene (6 bases). The CDR3 is made up of 15 amino acids. Germline V lookup: CDR1 SQVTM, CDR2 ANQGSEA. With 3 bases removed from V and 5 bases from J, the gap between germline ends came to 19 bases. The CDR3 DNA is TGCAGCGTTGAGTCGGGGGACCGCTTTTGGGAGACCCAGTACTTC. This codes for CSVESGDRFWETQYF.

The genes are TRBV5-1 and TRBJ2-7; 8 bases match TRBD2. Germline V gene sequence: CDR1 SGHRS, CDR2 YFSETQ. V dropped 5 bases and J dropped 2; count of bases not matched to a gene: 3. This CDR3 has 13 amino acids. The CDR3 here is CASRVAGTYEQYF. The CDR3 nucleotides are TGCGCCAGCAGGGTAGCGGGAACCTACGAGCAGTACTTC.

The rearrangement uses TRBV2 and TRBJ1-1; the D gene is possibly TRBD1 (5 bases). Germline V gene lookup returns CDR1 SNHLY and CDR2 FYNNEI. The ends were cut back, 7 bases at V and 4 bases at J, with 16 bases in the middle. The CDR3 length is 14 residues. CDR3 nucleotide sequence: TGTGCCAGCACCCCGGGAGGGGTTATCACTGAAGCTTTCTTT. Protein: CASTPGGVITEAFF.

The genes are TRBV10-3 and TRBJ1-2; D might be TRBD1 (5 bases). The germline V gene has CDR1 ENHRY and CDR2 SYGVKD. The CDR3 sequence is 15 residues long. Trimming removed 2 bases at V and 5 bases at J, with 15 bases between. Here the CDR3 reads CAISEGTEGSYGYTF. CDR3 nucleotides: TGTGCCATCAGTGAGGGGACGGAGGGGAGTTATGGCTACACCTTC.

V is TRBV28 and J is TRBJ1-3; tentatively, D is TRBD1 (6 bases). Germline V lookup: CDR1 MDHEN, CDR2 SYDVKM. The CDR3 length is 15 residues. Trimming removed 5 bases from V and 4 bases from J, with 15 bases in between. Written as DNA, the CDR3 is TGTGCCAGCAGTCCTCACCCGGACAGAGGAAACACCATATATTTT. Translation gives CASSPHPDRGNTIYF.